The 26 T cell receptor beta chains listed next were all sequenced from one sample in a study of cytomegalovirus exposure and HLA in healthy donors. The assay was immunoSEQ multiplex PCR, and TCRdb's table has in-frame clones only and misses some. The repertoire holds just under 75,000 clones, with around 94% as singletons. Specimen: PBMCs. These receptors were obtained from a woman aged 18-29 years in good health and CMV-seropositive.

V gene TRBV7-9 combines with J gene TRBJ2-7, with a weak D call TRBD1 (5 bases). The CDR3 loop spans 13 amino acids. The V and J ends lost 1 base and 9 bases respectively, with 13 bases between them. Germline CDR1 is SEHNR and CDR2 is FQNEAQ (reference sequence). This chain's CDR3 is CASSLGQGMGQYF. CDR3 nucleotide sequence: TGTGCCAGCAGCTTAGGTCAGGGCATGGGGCAGTACTTC.

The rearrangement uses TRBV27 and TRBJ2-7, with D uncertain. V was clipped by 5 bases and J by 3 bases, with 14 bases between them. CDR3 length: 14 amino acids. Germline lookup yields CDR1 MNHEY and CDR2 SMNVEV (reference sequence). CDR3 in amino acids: CASSPNSLGYEQYF. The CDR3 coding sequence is TGTGCCAGCAGTCCGAATTCTCTCGGCTACGAGCAGTACTTC.

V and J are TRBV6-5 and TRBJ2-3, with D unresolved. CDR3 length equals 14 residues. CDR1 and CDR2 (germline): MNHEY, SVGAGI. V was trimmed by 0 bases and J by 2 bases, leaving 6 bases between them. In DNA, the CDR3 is TGTGCCAGCAGTTACTCGCGAGCCACAGATACGCAGTATTTT. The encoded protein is CASSYSRATDTQYF.

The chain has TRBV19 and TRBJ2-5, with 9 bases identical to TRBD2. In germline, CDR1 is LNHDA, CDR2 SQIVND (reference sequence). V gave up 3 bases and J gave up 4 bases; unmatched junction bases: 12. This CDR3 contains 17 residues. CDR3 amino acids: CASSIQAGGLSLETQYF. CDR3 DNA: TGTGCCAGTAGTATTCAAGCGGGGGGCCTTAGTTTAGAGACCCAGTACTTC.

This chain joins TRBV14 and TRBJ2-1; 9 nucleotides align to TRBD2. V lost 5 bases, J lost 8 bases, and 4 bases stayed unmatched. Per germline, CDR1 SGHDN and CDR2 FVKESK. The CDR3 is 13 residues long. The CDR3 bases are TGTGCCAGCAGCAAAGCGGGAGGCCATGAGCAGTTCTTC. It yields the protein CASSKAGGHEQFF.

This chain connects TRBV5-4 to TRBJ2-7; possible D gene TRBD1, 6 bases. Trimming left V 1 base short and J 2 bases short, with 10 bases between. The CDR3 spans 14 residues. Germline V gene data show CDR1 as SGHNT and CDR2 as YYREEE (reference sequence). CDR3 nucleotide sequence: TGTGCCAGCAGCTTGTGGGACACCGCCTACGAGCAGTACTTC. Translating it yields CASSLWDTAYEQYF.

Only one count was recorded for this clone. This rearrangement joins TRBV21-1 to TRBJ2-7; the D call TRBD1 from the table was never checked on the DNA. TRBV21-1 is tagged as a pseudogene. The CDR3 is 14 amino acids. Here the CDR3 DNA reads TGTGCCAGATTGTTGGGACAGGGGGCTTGGGAGCAGTACTTC. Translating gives CARLLGQGAWEQYF.

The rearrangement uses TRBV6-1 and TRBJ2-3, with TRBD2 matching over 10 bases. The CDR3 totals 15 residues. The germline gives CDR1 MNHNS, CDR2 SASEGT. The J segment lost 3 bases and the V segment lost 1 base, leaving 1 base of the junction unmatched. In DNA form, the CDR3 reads TGTGCCAGCAGTGAAGGACTAGCGGGTACAGATACGCAGTATTTT. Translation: CASSEGLAGTDTQYF.

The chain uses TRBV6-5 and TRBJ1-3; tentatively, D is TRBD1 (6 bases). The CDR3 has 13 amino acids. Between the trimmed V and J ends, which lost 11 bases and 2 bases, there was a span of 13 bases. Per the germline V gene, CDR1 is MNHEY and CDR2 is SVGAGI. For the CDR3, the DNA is TGTGCCTCCAGGGGACCGCCTGGAAACACCATATATTTT. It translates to CASRGPPGNTIYF.

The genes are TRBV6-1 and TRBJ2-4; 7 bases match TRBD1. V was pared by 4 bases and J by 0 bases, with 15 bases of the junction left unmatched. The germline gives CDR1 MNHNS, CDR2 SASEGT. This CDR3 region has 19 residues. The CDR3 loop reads CASSGTGTATRLAKNIQYF. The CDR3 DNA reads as TGTGCCAGCAGTGGAACCGGGACAGCAACAAGACTAGCCAAAAACATTCAGTACTTC.

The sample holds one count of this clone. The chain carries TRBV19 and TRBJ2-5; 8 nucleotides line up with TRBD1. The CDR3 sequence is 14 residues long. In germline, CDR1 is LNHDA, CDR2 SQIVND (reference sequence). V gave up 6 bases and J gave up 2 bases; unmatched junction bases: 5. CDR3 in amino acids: CASRNRQGQETQYF. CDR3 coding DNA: TGTGCCAGTAGGAACAGACAGGGGCAAGAGACCCAGTACTTC.

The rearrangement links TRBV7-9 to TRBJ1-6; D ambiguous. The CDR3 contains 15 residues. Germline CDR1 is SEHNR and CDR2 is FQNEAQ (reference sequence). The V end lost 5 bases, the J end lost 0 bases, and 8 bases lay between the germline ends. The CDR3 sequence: CASSLQSSYNSPLHF. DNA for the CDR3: TGTGCCAGCAGCCTACAGAGCTCCTATAATTCACCCCTCCACTTT. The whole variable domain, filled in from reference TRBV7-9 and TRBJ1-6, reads DTGVSQNPRHKITKRGQNVTFRCDPISEHNRLYWYRQTLGQGPEFLTYFQNEAQLEKSRLLSDRFSAERPKGSFSTLEIQRTEQGDSAMYLCASSLQSSYNSPLHFGNGTRLTVT.

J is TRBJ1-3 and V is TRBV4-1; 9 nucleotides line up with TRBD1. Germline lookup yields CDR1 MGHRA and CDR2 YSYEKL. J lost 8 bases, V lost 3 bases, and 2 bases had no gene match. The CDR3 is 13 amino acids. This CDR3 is CASSHDRGDTIYF. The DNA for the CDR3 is TGCGCCAGCAGCCACGACAGGGGGGACACCATATATTTT.

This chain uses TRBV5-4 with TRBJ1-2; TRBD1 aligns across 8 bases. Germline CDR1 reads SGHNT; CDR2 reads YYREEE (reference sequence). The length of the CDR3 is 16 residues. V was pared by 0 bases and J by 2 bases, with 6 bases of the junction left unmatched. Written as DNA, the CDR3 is TGTGCCAGCAGCTTGGAATATCAGGGGGCGAACTATGGCTACACCTTC. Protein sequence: CASSLEYQGANYGYTF.

This CDR3 reads CASLKDRGPNTEAFF. The CDR3 DNA reads TGTGCCAGCTTAAAAGACAGGGGGCCTAACACTGAAGCTTTCTTT. The gene calls are TRBV18 and TRBJ1-1; 10 bases fit TRBD1. The CDR3 totals 15 residues. Germline trimming cut 7 bases from V and 2 bases from J; bases unmatched to any gene: 7. Germline V gives CDR1 KGHSH, CDR2 LQKENI.

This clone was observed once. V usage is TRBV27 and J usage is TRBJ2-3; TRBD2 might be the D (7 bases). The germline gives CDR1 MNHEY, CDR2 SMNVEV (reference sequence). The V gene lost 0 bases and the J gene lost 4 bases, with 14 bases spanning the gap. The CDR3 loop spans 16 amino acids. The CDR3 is CASSLSFGGRADTQYF. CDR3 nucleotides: TGTGCCAGCAGTTTATCTTTCGGGGGGCGAGCAGATACGCAGTATTTT.

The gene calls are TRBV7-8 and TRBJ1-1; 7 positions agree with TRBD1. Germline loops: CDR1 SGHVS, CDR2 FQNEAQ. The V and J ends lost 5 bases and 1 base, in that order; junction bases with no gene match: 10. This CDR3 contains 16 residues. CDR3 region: CASSPLDRRWNTEAFF. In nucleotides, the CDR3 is TGTGCCAGCAGCCCCCTGGACAGGCGCTGGAACACTGAAGCTTTCTTT.

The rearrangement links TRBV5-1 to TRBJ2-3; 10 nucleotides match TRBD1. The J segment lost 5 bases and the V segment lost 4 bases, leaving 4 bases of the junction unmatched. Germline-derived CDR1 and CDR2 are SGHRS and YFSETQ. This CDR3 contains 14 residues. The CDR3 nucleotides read TGCGCCAGCAGCACCCGGGACAGGGGAGATACGCAGTATTTT. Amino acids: CASSTRDRGDTQYF.

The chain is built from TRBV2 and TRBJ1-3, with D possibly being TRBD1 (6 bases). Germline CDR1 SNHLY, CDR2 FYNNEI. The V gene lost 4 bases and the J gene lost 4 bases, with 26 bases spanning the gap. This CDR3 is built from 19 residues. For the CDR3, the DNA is TGTGCCAGCAGTGTAGGGGGGGCCGGACCCGGTACATTGGGAAACACCATATATTTT. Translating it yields CASSVGGAGPGTLGNTIYF.

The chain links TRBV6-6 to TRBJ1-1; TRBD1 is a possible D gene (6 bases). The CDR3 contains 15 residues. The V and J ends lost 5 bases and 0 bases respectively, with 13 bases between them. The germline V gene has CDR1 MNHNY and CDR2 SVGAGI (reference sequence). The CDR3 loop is CASSTGQIMNTEAFF. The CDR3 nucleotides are TGTGCCAGCAGTACCGGACAGATAATGAACACTGAAGCTTTCTTT.

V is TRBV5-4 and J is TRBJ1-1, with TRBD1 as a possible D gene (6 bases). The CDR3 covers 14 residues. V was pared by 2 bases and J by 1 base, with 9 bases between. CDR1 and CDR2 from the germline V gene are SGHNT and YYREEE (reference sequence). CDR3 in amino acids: CASSLQTGNTEAFF. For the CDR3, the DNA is TGTGCCAGCAGCTTACAGACAGGGAACACTGAAGCTTTCTTT.

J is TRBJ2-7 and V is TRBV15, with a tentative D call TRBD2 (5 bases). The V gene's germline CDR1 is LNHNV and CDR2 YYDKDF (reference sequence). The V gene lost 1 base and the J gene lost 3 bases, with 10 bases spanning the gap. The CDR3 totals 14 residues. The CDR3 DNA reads TGTGCCACCAGCAGAGGGTTCGGGGACTACGAGCAGTACTTC. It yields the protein CATSRGFGDYEQYF.

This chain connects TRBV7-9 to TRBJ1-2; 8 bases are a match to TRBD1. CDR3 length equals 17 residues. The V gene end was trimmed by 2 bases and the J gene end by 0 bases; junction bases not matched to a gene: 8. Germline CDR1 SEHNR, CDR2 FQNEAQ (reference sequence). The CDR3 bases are TGTGCCAGCAGCTTATTCCCAGGGGGCGAAACTAACTATGGCTACACCTTC. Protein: CASSLFPGGETNYGYTF.

The CDR3 sequence: CASSTRQETQYF. The CDR3 DNA is TGTGCCAGCAGTACCAGGCAAGAGACCCAGTACTTC. J is TRBJ2-5 and V is TRBV6-1; D gene unclear. V was pared by 5 bases and J by 2 bases, with 6 bases between. The CDR3 runs to 12 residues. Per germline, CDR1 MNHNS and CDR2 SASEGT.

DNA for the CDR3: TGTGCCAGCAGGTCCCAGGGGATTAAGGTCCAGCCCCAGCATTTT. Its translation: CASRSQGIKVQPQHF. The V gene is TRBV28, the J gene TRBJ1-5; a weak D match, TRBD1 (6 bases). This CDR3 is built from 15 residues. Trimming cost V 6 bases and J 7 bases, with 19 bases left between them. The germline gives CDR1 MDHEN, CDR2 SYDVKM. Variable domain in full (rest from reference TRBV28 and TRBJ1-5): DVKVTQSSRYLVKRTGEKVFLECVQDMDHENMFWYRQDPGLGLRLIYFSYDVKMKEKGDIPEGYSVSREKKERFSLILESASTNQTSMYLCASRSQGIKVQPQHFGDGTRLSIL.

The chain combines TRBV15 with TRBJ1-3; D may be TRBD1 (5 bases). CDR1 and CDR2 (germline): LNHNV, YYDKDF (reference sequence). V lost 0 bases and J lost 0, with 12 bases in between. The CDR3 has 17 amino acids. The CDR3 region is CATSRDLGPSSGNTIYF. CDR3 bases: TGTGCCACCAGCAGAGATCTGGGGCCTAGCTCTGGAAACACCATATATTTT.